This T cell receptor beta chain emerged from a study of cytomegalovirus exposure and HLA in healthy donors. Whole-study findings and limits: Several of the most significant clusters appeared linked to common viral pathogens, based on a later analysis. Most of the TCR beta V segments (in an earlier analysis) were productive either about 87% or about 30% of the time.

The CDR3 totals 16 residues. V lost 2 bases and J lost 7, with 17 bases in between. Germline-derived CDR1 and CDR2 are LNHNV and YYDKDF (reference sequence). Primers included in the PCR were 60 Vbeta and 13 Jbeta primers. Here immunoSEQ multiplex PCR was the method, and the copy in TCRdb shows in-frame clones only, minus some. The sample carries 150,000 to 200,000 clones, roughly 80% recorded once. Remarks on this clone: No antigen is known for it. The same CDR3 can be traced to other DNA sequences in this sample.

The sequence was collected from a boy aged 2 to 10 in good health and CMV-seronegative. This chain joins TRBV15 and TRBJ1-4; D is unclear. The sequenced sample consisted of PBMCs. For the CDR3, the DNA is TGTGCCACCAGCAGACCGTTGACAAGGTCTGTTGAAAAACTGTTTTTT. It specifies CATSRPLTRSVEKLFF.